This TCR beta chain was sequenced during a study of blood T cell repertoires in COVID-19. Overall study: Sites across the United States, Italy and Spain contributed samples from acute and convalescent COVID-19. The analysed material was cDNA or gDNA that came from T cells, B-cell-depleted T cells, or PBMCs.

The method was immunoSEQ multiplex PCR; TCRdb's version includes in-frame clones alone and lacks a portion of them. Counted here are about 380,000 clones, approximately 90% occurring once; the ten biggest clones make up roughly 1.2%. Germline V gene data show CDR1 as MNHEY and CDR2 as SVGAGI. The CDR3 covers 14 residues. V shed 0 bases and J shed 5 bases, with 7 bases lying between them. The sequence was collected from a woman aged 18-29 years who had recovered from COVID-19. Sequencing input: PBMCs or T cells enriched from blood (not recorded which). The chain joins TRBV6-5 to TRBJ2-2; possible D gene TRBD2, 5 bases. CDR3 amino acids: CASSYSGGTGELFF. The CDR3 DNA follows: TGTGCCAGCAGTTACTCAGGAGGTACCGGGGAGCTGTTTTTT.